The T cell receptor (beta chain) under discussion was sequenced for a study of cytomegalovirus exposure and HLA in healthy donors. Background on the study: The same platform was used for the 130 or so validation repertoires as for the 650 to 800 first-cohort repertoires, as reported in a later analysis.

Sequencing used immunoSEQ multiplex PCR; TCRdb keeps in-frame clones, though not all of them. The sample includes 180,000 or so clones, around 86% of them seen just once. This CDR3 has 18 amino acids. The trim removed 5 bases at V and 3 bases at J, leaving 12 bases unmatched. Germline assignment: CDR1 LNHDA and CDR2 SQIVND (reference sequence). Study-wide results and limits: Most TCR sequences were rare, but some public TCRs occurred in many donors. Subsequent analysis of the 100 to 150 validation repertoires found a tendency for first-cohort TCR clusters to co-occur. Under in vitro conditions, a few CMV-associated chains were confirmed as specific for CMV antigens.

Notes on this clone: The antigen remains unidentified.

This sequence joins TRBV19 and TRBJ2-2, with 10 nucleotides matching TRBD2. Sequencing was carried out using PBMCs. This TCR was recovered from a man aged 30 to 45 in good health and CMV-seropositive. As DNA, the CDR3 is TGTGCCAGTAGTTGGCTTCTAGCGGGGGACACGGACACCGGGGAGCTGTTTTTT. The encoded protein is CASSWLLAGDTDTGELFF.